The clone carrying this T cell receptor beta chain showed up just a few times. As yet, its antigen is unknown. Study findings and constraints: In terms of TCR gene usage, tumor memory CD4+ T cells clustered together with blood and lymph node memory CD4+ cells, as well as with lymph node naive CD4+ cells. Whole repertoires were not studied in the larger cohort, only one V-J beta rearrangement.

V was trimmed by 3 bases and J by 8 bases, leaving 13 bases between them. The V gene's germline CDR1 is SQVTM and CDR2 ANQGSEA. This CDR3 contains 12 residues. Semi-nested PCR with Nested Universal Primer A followed constant-region reverse priming of full-length variable regions. TCRdb called the 5' RACE reads again in MiXCR, with one record for every CDR3 protein. Of about 50,000 distinct CDR3 sequences listed, around a quarter were seen once; the top ten hold roughly 2%. Naive CD4+ T cells were purified with Tregs depleted by CD25. The receptor's source is a female donor with breast cancer. The rearrangement links TRBV29-1 to TRBJ1-2; D is uncertain. Sequences were obtained from naive CD4+ T cells sorted from blood. Subset defined: naive CD4+ T cells, CD4+CD45RA+CD25-. This chain's CDR3 is CSVDSLGGGYTF. CDR3 nucleotide sequence: TGCAGCGTTGACAGTCTCGGCGGGGGCTACACCTTC.